The rows below give T cell receptor beta chains drawn from one sample of a study of CD8+ T cells in alopecia areata. Only in-frame clones appear in the TCRdb table, and some are missing; sequencing was by immunoSEQ multiplex PCR. Among 110,000 or so clones listed, around 61% were seen once. Material for sequencing was CD4+ T cells sorted from blood. The receptors stem from a human donor in good health. Each CDR3 is given with its conserved first and last residue. D genes are given only for firm matches. Size is omitted from some rows. Given values are once, few, many or a class for expanded clones.

v_gene	abundance	j_gene	d_gene	CDR3aa	CDR3nt
TRBV2	.	TRBJ1-2	.	CASSGDAAVGYTF	TGTGCCAGCAGTGGGGATGCGGCCGTAGGCTACACCTTC
TRBV23-1	.	TRBJ2-7	.	CASSHSTGSRAQYF	TGCGCCAGCAGTCATTCTACGGGTAGCCGGGCGCAGTACTTC
TRBV29-1	.	TRBJ2-7	.	CSVEIGGHEQYF	TGCAGCGTTGAAATCGGCGGGCACGAGCAGTACTTC
TRBV6-1	once	TRBJ1-1	.	CASSSLRSTEAFF	TGTGCCAGCAGTAGCCTACGGTCCACTGAAGCTTTCTTT
TRBV15	many	TRBJ1-2	.	CATSRDSQGSYGYTF	TGTGCCACCAGCAGAGACTCCCAGGGGAGCTATGGCTACACCTTC
TRBV30	.	TRBJ2-1	.	CAWSVLNEQFF	TGTGCCTGGAGTGTACTCAATGAGCAGTTCTTC
TRBV30	.	TRBJ1-5	.	CAWSYPTGNQPQHF	TGTGCCTGGAGTTACCCTACGGGCAATCAGCCCCAGCATTTT
TRBV4-1	.	TRBJ2-6	.	CASSRGDGANVLTF	TGCGCCAGCAGCCGGGGGGATGGGGCCAACGTCCTGACTTTC
TRBV7-6	.	TRBJ2-5	TRBD2	CASSLETGGKETQYF	TGTGCCAGCAGCTTAGAAACGGGGGGGAAGGAGACCCAGTACTTC
TRBV9	few	TRBJ1-5	.	CASSTGTVNQPQHF	TGTGCCAGCAGTACGGGGACTGTCAATCAGCCCCAGCATTTT
TRBV25-1	.	TRBJ2-5	.	CASSEWSVETQYF	TGTGCCAGCAGTGAGTGGAGTGTAGAGACCCAGTACTTC
TRBV29-1	.	TRBJ2-7	TRBD2	CSVKLSGGAYEQYF	TGCAGCGTAAAACTTAGCGGGGGGGCCTACGAGCAGTACTTC
TRBV29-1	.	TRBJ1-2	.	CSVATGVNGYTF	TGCAGCGTAGCAACAGGTGTGAATGGCTACACCTTC
TRBV4-1	.	TRBJ2-5	.	CASSRRRAAGSQETQYF	TGCGCCAGCAGCCGACGCAGGGCGGCCGGATCGCAAGAGACCCAGTACTTC
TRBV10-2	few	TRBJ1-2	.	CASKATANYGYTF	TGCGCCAGCAAGGCGACAGCAAACTATGGCTACACCTTC
TRBV29-1	.	TRBJ2-6	.	CSVGGAAGANVLTF	TGCAGCGTTGGGGGTGCCGCTGGGGCCAACGTCCTGACTTTC
TRBV30	once	TRBJ1-2	TRBD1	CAWRKTGGEGYTF	TGTGCCTGGAGGAAAACAGGGGGCGAAGGCTACACCTTC
TRBV20-1	.	TRBJ2-1	.	CTAWANEQFF	TGCACCGCTTGGGCCAATGAGCAGTTCTTC
TRBV5-4	once	TRBJ1-1	.	CASSSGGLTNTEAFF	TGTGCCAGCAGCTCGGGCGGACTGACGAACACTGAAGCTTTCTTT
TRBV19	.	TRBJ1-2	.	CASTFRTANYGYTF	TGTGCCAGTACTTTCAGGACAGCTAACTATGGCTACACCTTC
TRBV5-4	.	TRBJ2-4	.	CASSSNRDSKGDIQYF	TGTGCCAGCAGCTCCAACCGGGACTCAAAAGGTGACATTCAGTACTTC
TRBV4-1	.	TRBJ2-3	TRBD2	CASSQTGTSGSTDTQYF	TGCGCCAGCAGCCAAACCGGGACTAGCGGTAGCACAGATACGCAGTATTTT
TRBV6-5	.	TRBJ1-2	.	CASSYSTGGPGYGYTF	TGTGCCAGCAGTTACTCGACGGGGGGCCCGGGCTATGGCTACACCTTC
TRBV5-1	.	TRBJ2-3	TRBD2	CASSLAGGATDTQYF	TGCGCCAGCAGCCTAGCGGGGGGTGCGACAGATACGCAGTATTTT
TRBV30	.	TRBJ1-3	.	CAWSKGSSGNTIYF	TGTGCCTGGAGCAAGGGTAGCTCTGGAAACACCATATATTTT
TRBV30	.	TRBJ2-1	.	CAWSGHYNEQFF	TGTGCCTGGAGTGGACACTACAATGAGCAGTTCTTC
TRBV29-1	.	TRBJ1-2	.	CSVEDLRQGYGYTF	TGCAGCGTTGAAGATCTTCGGCAGGGCTATGGCTACACCTTC
TRBV18	.	TRBJ2-1	.	CASSPGQVNNEQFF	TGTGCCAGCTCACCGGGACAAGTGAACAATGAGCAGTTCTTC
TRBV7-9	.	TRBJ2-5	TRBD1	CASSSTGTGWETQYF	TGTGCCAGCAGCTCTACCGGGACAGGCTGGGAGACCCAGTACTTC
TRBV4-2	.	TRBJ1-2	.	CASSQGDGGNYGYTF	TGTGCCAGCAGCCAGGGGGACGGGGGTAACTATGGCTACACCTTC
TRBV25-1	.	TRBJ1-2	.	CASSEYLGYGYTF	TGTGCCAGCAGTGAATATTTGGGTTATGGCTACACCTTC
TRBV6-6	.	TRBJ1-6	TRBD1	CASSPQGQGNSPLHF	TGTGCCAGCAGTCCTCAGGGACAGGGGAATTCACCCCTCCACTTT
TRBV4-2	.	TRBJ2-5	TRBD2	CASSQGWIAGAGETQYF	TGTGCCAGCAGCCAAGGGTGGATAGCGGGGGCGGGGGAGACCCAGTACTTC
TRBV7-9	few	TRBJ1-2	.	CASSQSSNYGYTF	TGTGCCAGCAGCCAGAGTTCTAACTATGGCTACACCTTC
TRBV2	.	TRBJ2-5	TRBD2	CASTPGGQETQYF	TGTGCCAGCACCCCGGGGGGCCAAGAGACCCAGTACTTC
TRBV2	.	TRBJ1-1	TRBD1	CASSVDRGSTEAFF	TGTGCCAGCAGTGTCGACAGGGGGAGCACTGAAGCTTTCTTT
TRBV10-3	.	TRBJ1-2	TRBD1	CAISGGQGVGYTF	TGTGCCATCAGTGGGGGACAGGGCGTGGGCTACACCTTC
TRBV29-1	few	TRBJ1-2	.	CSVTGAGTWDGYTF	TGCAGCGTTACCGGGGCCGGGACCTGGGATGGCTACACCTTC
TRBV18	few	TRBJ2-5	.	CASSPPAGQTQYF	TGTGCCAGCTCACCTCCCGCTGGGCAGACCCAGTACTTC
TRBV30	.	TRBJ1-5	TRBD1	CAWSRQGQQPQHF	TGTGCCTGGAGTCGACAGGGACAGCAGCCCCAGCATTTT
TRBV15	.	TRBJ2-6	TRBD2	CATSRRLAGETSGANVLTF	TGTGCCACCAGCAGGAGACTAGCGGGGGAGACCTCTGGGGCCAACGTCCTGACTTTC
TRBV27	.	TRBJ1-6	.	CASSYGDSSYNSPLHF	TGTGCCAGCAGTTACGGGGATAGCTCCTATAATTCACCCCTCCACTTT
TRBV29-1	.	TRBJ2-7	.	CSVEVGSDEQYF	TGCAGCGTTGAAGTAGGATCTGACGAGCAGTACTTC
TRBV5-1	.	TRBJ2-3	.	CASSEGQDTQYF	TGCGCCAGCAGCGAGGGGCAAGATACGCAGTATTTT
TRBV7-9	.	TRBJ1-1	TRBD1	CASSSGQGATNTEAFF	TGTGCCAGCAGCTCCGGACAGGGGGCTACGAACACTGAAGCTTTCTTT
TRBV28	few	TRBJ2-5	.	CASSSGETQYF	TGTGCCAGCAGTTCGGGGGAGACCCAGTACTTC
TRBV28	.	TRBJ2-5	.	CASTRDQETQYF	TGTGCCAGCACCCGGGACCAAGAGACCCAGTACTTC
TRBV27	.	TRBJ1-4	TRBD1	CASSDRENEKLFF	TGTGCCAGCAGCGACAGGGAGAATGAAAAACTGTTTTTT
TRBV29-1	few	TRBJ1-1	.	CSVQRGLEAFF	TGCAGCGTTCAAAGGGGACTTGAAGCTTTCTTT
TRBV30	.	TRBJ2-1	.	CAWSGQSYNEQFF	TGTGCCTGGAGTGGACAGAGTTACAATGAGCAGTTCTTC
TRBV7-2	.	TRBJ2-5	.	CASSLGLGGTQYF	TGTGCCAGCAGCTTAGGCCTCGGGGGGACCCAGTACTTC
TRBV29-1	.	TRBJ2-5	.	CSVRTTQETQYF	TGCAGCGTCCGGACTACACAAGAGACCCAGTACTTC
TRBV11-1	few	TRBJ2-1	.	CASSAARANEQFF	TGTGCCAGCAGCGCCGCAAGAGCCAATGAGCAGTTCTTC
TRBV6-6	.	TRBJ2-5	.	CASSYGIPRRETQYF	TGTGCCAGCAGTTACGGTATCCCCAGGAGGGAGACCCAGTACTTC